A selection of T cell receptor beta chains follows, all from one sample in a study of response to subunit inactivated influenza vaccine. TCRdb recomputed calls from the RT-PCR reads with MiXCR, one row per CDR3 protein. Of approximately 480,000 distinct CDR3 sequences in the sample, approximately 11% were seen once. The sequenced sample was PBMCs from blood, obtained roughly 48 days after vaccination. These receptors were taken from a man aged 45 to 65 who received an inactivated influenza vaccine. Each CDR3 is given with its conserved first and last residue. D genes are given only for firm matches. Size values are once, few and many counts, or a class for expanded clones, and some rows have none.

clone size | J gene | D gene | V gene | CDR3 length | CDR3 DNA | CDR3 protein
few | TRBJ2-3 | TRBD2 | TRBV12-3/TRBV12-4 | 17 | TGTGCCAGCAGGCGGACTAGCGGGGGGCCAAACACAGATACGCAGTATTTT | CASRRTSGGPNTDTQYF
. | TRBJ1-1 | . | TRBV3-1 | 12 | TGTGCCAGCAGCCAAGACGGGACAAAAGCTTTCTTT | CASSQDGTKAFF
few | TRBJ1-5 | . | TRBV12-3/TRBV12-4 | 14 | TGTGCCAGCAGCCGATTGACGGGGATTCAGCCCCAGCATTTT | CASSRLTGIQPQHF
. | TRBJ1-1 | TRBD1 | TRBV20-1 | 13 | TGCAGTGCTAGAGCACAGGGGCCCACTGAAGCTTTCTTT | CSARAQGPTEAFF
few | TRBJ2-7 | . | TRBV7-2 | 14 | TGTGCCAGCAGCTTCGGTACAGGGAATGGGGAGCAGTACTTC | CASSFGTGNGEQYF
many | TRBJ2-3 | TRBD2 | TRBV6-5 | 17 | TGTGCCAGCAGTTACCCCCCGGGACTACGAGAGCCAGATACGCAGTATTTT | CASSYPPGLREPDTQYF
few | TRBJ2-7 | . | TRBV7-2 | 13 | TGTGCCAGCAGCTTAGGAAAGCGTTACGAGCAGTACTTC | CASSLGKRYEQYF
. | TRBJ2-3 | . | TRBV20-1 | 14 | TGCAGTGCTAGCATACCGTTAAGCACAGATACGCAGAATTTT | CSASIPLSTDTQNF
few | TRBJ1-6 | . | TRBV6-5 | 17 | TGTGCCAGCAGTTACAGTTCAGGGGATCTATTTAATTCACCCCTCCACTTT | CASSYSSGDLFNSPLHF
. | TRBJ2-1 | TRBD2 | TRBV20-1 | 15 | TGCAGTGCGAGGAGAGCGGGAGTTCCCTACAATGAGCAGTTCTTC | CSARRAGVPYNEQFF
. | TRBJ2-7 | . | TRBV7-9 | 15 | TGTGCCAGCAGCCCTCGGGGTAGCAGGACCTACGAGCAGTACTTC | CASSPRGSRTYEQYF
few | TRBJ2-7 | . | TRBV20-1 | 14 | TGCAGTGCTAGAGACAGGGGGGGAGCCTACGAGCAGTACTTC | CSARDRGGAYEQYF
. | TRBJ2-7 | TRBD1 | TRBV9 | 18 | TGTGCCAGCAGCGATGGGGCCCGGGCGGGACAGGGGGATGGCGAGCAGTACTTC | CASSDGARAGQGDGEQYF
many | TRBJ2-3 | TRBD2 | TRBV20-1 | 14 | TGCAGTGCTATCAAGCGGGGGGCGCTAAATACGCAGTATTTT | CSAIKRGALNTQYF
few | TRBJ2-3 | TRBD2 | TRBV25-1 | 11 | TGCCCTGACCCGACTAGCTGTACGCAGTATTTT | CPDPTSCTQYF
. | TRBJ2-5 | . | TRBV7-2 | 12 | TGTGCCAGCAGCATTTCCGGGGAGACCCAGTACTTC | CASSISGETQYF
. | TRBJ2-1 | TRBD2 | TRBV7-8 | 13 | TGTGCCAGCAGCTTATCGGCGGGAGTAAATCGGTTCTTC | CASSLSAGVNRFF
many | TRBJ2-1 | . | TRBV20-1 | 15 | TGCAGTGCTAGAGATCGGAAGAAATCCTACAATGAGCAGTTCTTC | CSARDRKKSYNEQFF
many | TRBJ2-1 | . | TRBV28 | 14 | TGTGCCAGCAGTGAGCAGGGCACCTACAATGAGCAGTTCTTC | CASSEQGTYNEQFF
. | TRBJ2-7 | TRBD1 | TRBV28 | 16 | TGTGCCAGCAGTCCAACGACAGGGCCCCACTCCTACGAGCAGTACTTC | CASSPTTGPHSYEQYF
many | TRBJ2-7 | TRBD2 | TRBV7-2 | 14 | TGTGCCAGCAGCTTAAGACGGGAGGCCTACGAGCAGTACTTC | CASSLRREAYEQYF
few | TRBJ2-5 | TRBD2 | TRBV20-1 | 13 | TGCAGTGCTAGTAGCGGGAACCAAGAGACCCAGTACTTC | CSASSGNQETQYF
. | TRBJ1-5 | . | TRBV12-3/TRBV12-4 | 13 | TGTGCCAGCAGTTTAGTTCCCAGTCAGCCCCAGCATTTT | CASSLVPSQPQHF
many | TRBJ1-2 | . | TRBV20-1 | 12 | TGCAGTGCACCTCGGGACATCTATGGCTACACCTTC | CSAPRDIYGYTF
many | TRBJ2-3 | TRBD2 | TRBV7-9 | 13 | TGTGCCAGCAGCCCCACGGTAGCGGGACCGCAGTATTTT | CASSPTVAGPQYF
. | TRBJ2-1 | TRBD2 | TRBV7-6 | 14 | TGTGCCAGCAGTGTAGCGGGATTTTACAATGAGCAGTTCTTC | CASSVAGFYNEQFF
many | TRBJ2-1 | . | TRBV29-1 | 15 | TGCAGCACCCTTTTAGCGGACCTCCCCTACAATGAGCAGTTCTTC | CSTLLADLPYNEQFF
few | TRBJ2-7 | . | TRBV5-6 | 13 | TGTGCCAGCGGCGCGGGACCCTCCTACGAGCAGTACTTC | CASGAGPSYEQYF
few | TRBJ1-2 | . | TRBV5-1 | 17 | TGCGCCAGCAGCTTGGGACTCTCGGGGAGCTCCTTTTATGGCTACACCTTC | CASSLGLSGSSFYGYTF
many | TRBJ2-5 | . | TRBV7-2 | 13 | TGCGCCAGCAGCTTGGGCGCGCGGGAGACCCAGTACTTC | CASSLGARETQYF
. | TRBJ1-1 | . | TRBV4-3 | 17 | TGCGCCAGCAGCCAAGAAAGCCGGGACACCGGGAGCACTGAAGCTTTCTTT | CASSQESRDTGSTEAFF
. | TRBJ2-1 | . | TRBV11-2 | 16 | TGTGCCAGCAGCTTAGATACGGGGGTCCAAGGCAATGAGCAGTTCTTC | CASSLDTGVQGNEQFF
. | TRBJ2-1 | TRBD1 | TRBV5-5 | 15 | TGTGCCAGCAGCAACAGGGGGGAGTCCTACAATGAGCAGTTCTTC | CASSNRGESYNEQFF
many | TRBJ2-2 | . | TRBV12-3/TRBV12-4 | 15 | TGTGCCAGCAGTTTAGGGGGTGGCATGACCGGGGAGCTGTTTTTT | CASSLGGGMTGELFF
few | TRBJ2-2 | . | TRBV12-3/TRBV12-4 | 16 | TGTGCCAGCAGTTTAGGCGGGGCCGGAAACACCGGGGAGCTGTTTTTT | CASSLGGAGNTGELFF
. | TRBJ2-1 | . | TRBV5-6 | 14 | TGTGCCAGCAGCTTGCAGGACCTGGGTGGCGGCCAGTTCTTC | CASSLQDLGGGQFF
few | TRBJ2-1 | TRBD2 | TRBV11-1 | 18 | TGTGCCAGCAGCTTAGGTTTTACTAGCGGGGGGAATTACAATGAGCAGTTCTTC | CASSLGFTSGGNYNEQFF
. | TRBJ2-1 | TRBD2 | TRBV5-1 | 16 | TGCGCCAGCAGCTTGGCCCCTAGCGGGGAATACAATGAGCAGTTCTTC | CASSLAPSGEYNEQFF
few | TRBJ2-3 | . | TRBV12-3/TRBV12-4 | 13 | TGTGCCAGCAGTTTAAGGGTCTCAGATACGCAGTATTTT | CASSLRVSDTQYF
few | TRBJ2-1 | TRBD1 | TRBV29-1 | 15 | TGCAGCGTTCCGGACAGGGGCAGTCGGTACAATGAGCAGTTCTTC | CSVPDRGSRYNEQFF
few | TRBJ1-5 | . | TRBV18 | 14 | TGTGCCAGCTCACCACAGGCGGCCAACCAGCCCCAGCATTTT | CASSPQAANQPQHF
few | TRBJ1-6 | . | TRBV20-1 | 12 | TGCAGTGCTAGCCCGATTAATTCACCCCTCCACTTT | CSASPINSPLHF